This T cell receptor (beta chain) emerged from a study of blood T cell repertoires in COVID-19. Study-level background: The samples span acute and convalescent COVID-19 from the United States, Italy and Spain. PBMCs, B-cell-depleted T cells, or T cells were the source of the cDNA or gDNA that made up the material.

Study members were between 18 and 89 years old and lived in 20 to 25 US regions. In the study's own analysis: From reference gene primer amplification, estimates of nucleated cell counts were derived. TCRdb keeps only in-frame clones here, not all; method: immunoSEQ multiplex PCR. The V and J calls and clone size were taken over from that table, and D and trimming were inferred from the DNA. The data hold 150,000 to 200,000 clones, with over 75% observed a single time. The TCR was taken from a man aged 35-49 years who had recovered from COVID-19. Input material: PBMCs or T cells enriched from blood (not recorded which).

The CDR3 loop is CASSPPLGGSGGIEETQYF. Written as DNA, the CDR3 is TGTGCCAGCAGCCCACCCCTTGGTGGCAGCGGGGGTATCGAAGAGACCCAGTACTTC. The chain links TRBV5-5 to TRBJ2-5, with 8 bases identical to TRBD2. Germline V gene lookup returns CDR1 SGHKS and CDR2 YYEKEE (reference sequence). The CDR3 totals 19 residues. The ends lost 4 bases at V and 3 bases at J; junction bases unmatched: 20.